The T cell receptor beta chain under discussion was sequenced for a study of Ad26.COV2.S vaccination and SARS-CoV-2 variants. Overall study context: Participants got Ad26.COV2.S intramuscularly, once or twice 56 days apart. Findings and limits, study-wide: Analytic work on TCR breadth and depth might have understated the full extent of total T cell responses.

The treatment was: some 20 received Ad26.COV2.S at low or high dose, single or two shots; roughly 5 received placebo; per-sample allocation not given. The investigators took samples on day 63 after the first vaccine or placebo injection. An 18-55-year-old adult in Boston served as donor. The junction had 10 bases not matched to a gene; V was cut back by 5 bases and J by 4 bases. Per germline, CDR1 SEHNR and CDR2 FQNEAQ (reference sequence). This CDR3 contains 16 residues. TCRdb's table, derived via immunoSEQ multiplex PCR, lists solely in-frame clones and lacks some. The sample gives approximately 240,000 clones, 70% to 90% of which show up once; about 10% is in the top ten. Notes on this clone: The antigen remains unidentified.

This receptor was obtained from a person aged 18-60 years who received the Ad26.COV2.S COVID-19 vaccine or a placebo. The sequences come from peripheral blood, collected in a trial of Ad26.COV2.S vaccine versus placebo. The rearrangement joins TRBV7-9 to TRBJ1-1, with TRBD1 identical over 10 bases. In DNA, the CDR3 is TGTGCCAGCAGCCCCGGGACAGGGGAAAGTTCCACTGAAGCTTTCTTT. This translates into CASSPGTGESSTEAFF.